A single sample gave rise to the 15 T cell receptor beta chains below, sequenced in a study of blood T cell repertoires in COVID-19. The table came from immunoSEQ multiplex PCR; TCRdb's copy has only in-frame clones and leaves some out. The profile shows over 150,000 clones, about 79% of them singletons. Sequenced material: peripheral blood. These receptors originate from a woman in her seventies with acute or convalescent COVID-19.

The CDR3 loop reads CASSSPGTQNGELFF. CDR3 sequence (DNA): TGCGCCAGCAGCTCCCCCGGGACTCAAAACGGGGAGCTGTTTTTT. V gene TRBV5-1 combines with J gene TRBJ2-2, with a possible D match to TRBD2 (6 bases). The germline V and J ends were trimmed by 3 bases and 7 bases, with 16 bases remaining between them. The CDR3 has 15 amino acids. Looked up from germline, CDR1 is SGHRS and CDR2 is YFSETQ.

The rearrangement uses TRBV6-4 and TRBJ1-2, with 9 bases fitting TRBD1. The germline V gene encodes CDR1 MRHNA and CDR2 SNTAGT. J was trimmed by 8 bases and V by 4 bases; bases with no gene match: 11. The CDR3 extends over 15 amino acids. CDR3 residues: CASSAAGQGRSGYTF. In DNA, the CDR3 is TGTGCCAGCAGTGCGGCGGGACAGGGACGTAGCGGCTACACCTTC.

This chain's CDR3 is CASSYPSLGDRELYQETQYF. The CDR3 DNA sequence: TGTGCCAGCAGCTACCCGAGTTTGGGTGATCGGGAGTTGTACCAAGAGACCCAGTACTTC. The chain is built from TRBV7-3 and TRBJ2-5; possibly TRBD2 for D (6 bases). Per the germline V gene, CDR1 is SGHTA and CDR2 is FQGTGA. Trimming removed 4 bases at V and 0 bases at J, with 27 bases between. This CDR3 spans 20 amino acids. The entire variable domain, with the rest obtained from reference TRBV7-3 and TRBJ2-5, is as follows: GAGVSQTPSNKVTEKGKYVELRCDPISGHTALYWYRQSLGQGPEFLIYFQGTGAADDSGLPNDRFFAVRPEGSVSTLKIQRTERGDSAVYLCASSYPSLGDRELYQETQYFGPGTRLLVL.

The rearrangement uses TRBV5-1 and TRBJ2-7, with 8 nucleotides matching TRBD2. V lost 4 bases, J lost 2 bases, and 8 bases stayed unmatched. The CDR3 consists of 15 residues. Germline V lookup: CDR1 SGHRS, CDR2 YFSETQ. CDR3 nucleotides: TGCGCCAGCAGCGCACAAACGGGAGGGCCCTACGAGCAGTACTTC. It specifies CASSAQTGGPYEQYF.

This chain links TRBV2 with TRBJ1-6; TRBD1 is a possible D gene (5 bases). The CDR3 totals 15 residues. V was cut by 4 bases and J by 8 bases, with 15 bases left in between. CDR1 SNHLY and CDR2 FYNNEI come from the germline V gene. CDR3 sequence (DNA): TGTGCCAGCAGTGGGGGGGAGGGGCGGCATTCACCCCTCCACTTT. Translation gives CASSGGEGRHSPLHF.

This clone is a singleton in its sample. The chain joins TRBV6-6 to TRBJ2-1; 9 bases map to TRBD1. V trimming: 9 bases; J trimming: 6 bases; junction bases outside the gene matches: 9. Germline V gene lookup returns CDR1 MNHNY and CDR2 SVGAGI (reference sequence). CDR3 length: 14 amino acids. CDR3 in amino acids: CASRPGQGVNEQFF. As DNA, the CDR3 is TGTGCCAGTCGTCCGGGACAGGGTGTCAATGAGCAGTTCTTC.

This clone was observed once. The chain carries TRBV2 and TRBJ2-7; TRBD2 matches 9 bases. V lost 10 bases and J lost 2; bases outside the gene matches: 12. The germline CDR1 and CDR2 sequences are SNHLY and FYNNEI. The CDR3 length is 15 residues. The CDR3 reads CAILTSGHLTYEQYF. Here the CDR3 DNA reads TGTGCCATTCTGACTAGCGGACACCTTACCTACGAGCAGTACTTC.

In this sample, this clone turned up a few times. The V gene is TRBV9, the J gene TRBJ2-2, with TRBD2 matching over 14 bases. V shed 3 bases, J shed 6 bases, and the junction held 10 bases outside the gene matches. Germline CDR1 SGDLS, CDR2 YYNGEE. The CDR3 runs to 18 residues. DNA of the CDR3: TGTGCCAGCAGCGCCGGGACTAGCGGGAGTTGGTCGTCCGGGGAGCTGTTTTTT. Protein: CASSAGTSGSWSSGELFF.

The rearrangement joins TRBV27 to TRBJ1-6; TRBD1 matches at 9 bases. This CDR3 is built from 18 residues. Germline values: CDR1 MNHEY, CDR2 SMNVEV (reference sequence). The V gene end was trimmed by 1 base and the J gene end by 0 bases; junction bases not matched to a gene: 4. The CDR3, as DNA: TGTGCCAGCAGTTTATTTGGACAGGGGAGCTCCTATAATTCACCCCTCCACTTT. It specifies CASSLFGQGSSYNSPLHF.

Details on this clone: Relative to the germline gene, one junction end is altered; a read error may explain this. This sequence joins TRBV28 and TRBJ2-7, with 8 bases lining up with TRBD2. In germline, CDR1 is MDHEN, CDR2 SYDVKM. This CDR3 contains 13 residues. CDR3 protein: CASRRIAGRGPSF. As DNA, the CDR3 is TGTGCCAGCAGAAGAATAGCGGGGAGGGGCCCAAGCTTC. The variable domain in full, completed from reference TRBV28 and TRBJ2-7, reads DVKVTQSSRYLVKRTGEKVFLECVQDMDHENMFWYRQDPGLGLRLIYFSYDVKMKEKGDIPEGYSVSREKKERFSLILESASTNQTSMYLCASRRIAGRGPSFGPGTRLTVT.

V gene TRBV19 combines with J gene TRBJ2-5, with TRBD2 matching 9 bases. The CDR3 has 15 residues. The germline V gene encodes CDR1 LNHDA and CDR2 SQIVND (reference sequence). The trim removed 7 bases at V and 2 bases at J, leaving 8 bases unmatched. The CDR3 spells CASKASGRWQETQYF. For the CDR3, the DNA is TGTGCCAGTAAGGCGAGCGGGAGGTGGCAAGAGACCCAGTACTTC.

Written as DNA, the CDR3 is TGTGCCAGCAGCGTAGGGACAGGTAGCGACAATGAGCAGTTCTTC. This codes for CASSVGTGSDNEQFF. The J gene is TRBJ2-1, the V gene TRBV9; 7 bases align to TRBD1. This CDR3 is 15 amino acids long. The J segment lost 5 bases and the V segment lost 0 bases, leaving 5 bases of the junction unmatched. The germline gives CDR1 SGDLS, CDR2 YYNGEE.

The chain carries TRBV20-1 and TRBJ2-7; D is undetermined. V was pared by 6 bases and J by 2 bases, with 8 bases between. The length of the CDR3 is 11 residues. The germline V gene has CDR1 DFQATT and CDR2 SNEGSKA (reference sequence). In DNA form, the CDR3 reads TGCAGTGCCCGTCTTGCCTACGAGCAGTACTTC. It specifies CSARLAYEQYF.

V usage is TRBV19 and J usage is TRBJ1-4; no clear D gene. The CDR3 sequence is 15 residues long. CDR1 and CDR2 (germline): LNHDA, SQIVND (reference sequence). Trimming pared 5 bases from V and 6 bases from J, leaving 16 bases between. CDR3 amino acids: CASSSSGVRYEKLFF. The CDR3 DNA reads as TGTGCCAGTAGTTCTTCCGGGGTACGTTATGAAAAACTGTTTTTT.

The chain carries TRBV2 and TRBJ1-1; D not certain. V was pared by 3 bases and J by 1 base, with 6 bases between. The CDR3 contains 13 residues. Germline CDR1 SNHLY, CDR2 FYNNEI. The DNA for the CDR3 is TGTGCCAGCAGTGACCGGGAGAACACTGAAGCTTTCTTT. The encoded protein is CASSDRENTEAFF. Full variable domain (remainder filled in from reference TRBV2 and TRBJ1-1): EPEVTQTPSHQVTQMGQEVILRCVPISNHLYFYWYRQILGQKVEFLVSFYNNEISEKSEIFDDQFSVERPDGSNFTLKIRSTKLEDSAMYFCASSDRENTEAFFGQGTRLTVV.